The rows below give T cell receptor beta chains drawn from one sample of a study of T cells after yellow fever vaccination. TCRdb re-analysed the 5' RACE reads in MiXCR, keeping a single row per CDR3 protein. The profile shows some 400,000 distinct CDR3 sequences, roughly 6.1% of them singletons. The source material was PBMCs, sampled 5 days after the yellow fever booster vaccination. The receptors come from a man aged 25-40 years who received the YFV17D yellow fever vaccine. CDR3s include the opening cysteine and the closing phenylalanine or tryptophan. Fields, in order: V gene, D gene, clone size, J gene, CDR3 protein, CDR3 DNA. D genes are given only for firm matches. Size values are once, few and many counts, or a class for expanded clones, and some rows have none.

v_call: TRBV6-1; d_call: TRBD1; clone_size: many; j_call: TRBJ2-7; cdr3_aa: CASSPEWTGSYEQYF; cdr3_nt: TGTGCCAGCAGTCCCGAATGGACAGGGAGCTACGAGCAGTACTTC
v_call: TRBV14; d_call: -; clone_size: few; j_call: TRBJ2-7; cdr3_aa: CASSQAGPHEQYF; cdr3_nt: TGTGCCAGCAGCCAAGCTGGGCCCCACGAGCAGTACTTC
v_call: TRBV7-2; d_call: -; clone_size: -; j_call: TRBJ2-7; cdr3_aa: CASSEQGGYEQYF; cdr3_nt: TGTGCCAGCAGCGAACAGGGTGGGTACGAGCAGTACTTC
v_call: TRBV21-1; d_call: -; clone_size: -; j_call: TRBJ1-5; cdr3_aa: CANSTDTQHF; cdr3_nt: TGTGCCAACTCTACAGATACGCAGCATTTT
v_call: TRBV6-1; d_call: TRBD1; clone_size: -; j_call: TRBJ2-1; cdr3_aa: CASREQGRLGNEQFF; cdr3_nt: TGTGCCAGCAGAGAACAGGGGCGTCTCGGTAATGAGCAGTTCTTC
v_call: TRBV11-2; d_call: TRBD1; clone_size: few; j_call: TRBJ2-1; cdr3_aa: CASSRGDRGNNEQFF; cdr3_nt: TGTGCCAGCAGCCGTGGGGACAGGGGTAACAATGAGCAGTTCTTC
v_call: TRBV20-1; d_call: TRBD2; clone_size: few; j_call: TRBJ2-2; cdr3_aa: CSASLLAGANTGELFF; cdr3_nt: TGCAGTGCTAGCCTCTTAGCGGGGGCGAACACCGGGGAGCTGTTTTTT
v_call: TRBV29-1; d_call: TRBD2; clone_size: many; j_call: TRBJ2-1; cdr3_aa: CSVEIRTRSSSEQFF; cdr3_nt: TGCAGCGTTGAAATCAGGACTAGGAGTTCCAGTGAGCAGTTCTTC
v_call: TRBV7-2; d_call: -; clone_size: few; j_call: TRBJ2-3; cdr3_aa: CASKAGRSTDTQYF; cdr3_nt: TGTGCCAGCAAAGCGGGCCGCAGCACAGATACGCAGTATTTT
v_call: TRBV4-2; d_call: -; clone_size: few; j_call: TRBJ2-2; cdr3_aa: CASSPSIPGELFF; cdr3_nt: TGTGCCAGCAGCCCCTCAATTCCCGGGGAGCTGTTTTTT
v_call: TRBV15; d_call: -; clone_size: -; j_call: TRBJ2-3; cdr3_aa: CATSRDLKTDTQYF; cdr3_nt: TGTGCCACCAGCAGAGATCTCAAAACAGATACGCAGTATTTT
v_call: TRBV20-1; d_call: TRBD1; clone_size: few; j_call: TRBJ1-1; cdr3_aa: CSARRDRGLFEAFF; cdr3_nt: TGCAGTGCTAGAAGGGACAGGGGGCTGTTTGAAGCTTTCTTT
v_call: TRBV4-1; d_call: -; clone_size: many; j_call: TRBJ2-7; cdr3_aa: CASSQDRGSSYEQYF; cdr3_nt: TGCGCCAGCAGCCAAGATAGGGGGAGCTCCTACGAGCAGTACTTC
v_call: TRBV5-4; d_call: -; clone_size: few; j_call: TRBJ2-5; cdr3_aa: CASRAPGAPQETQYF; cdr3_nt: TGTGCCAGCAGGGCCCCGGGGGCCCCTCAAGAGACCCAGTACTTC
v_call: TRBV7-2; d_call: -; clone_size: few; j_call: TRBJ2-5; cdr3_aa: CASSLGEEATYQETQYF; cdr3_nt: TGTGCCAGCAGCTTAGGTGAGGAGGCGACGTACCAAGAGACCCAGTACTTC
v_call: TRBV7-2; d_call: TRBD2; clone_size: many; j_call: TRBJ2-5; cdr3_aa: CASSLGTSGSGETQYF; cdr3_nt: TGTGCCAGCAGCTTAGGGACTAGCGGGAGTGGGGAGACCCAGTACTTC
v_call: TRBV20-1; d_call: -; clone_size: -; j_call: TRBJ2-5; cdr3_aa: CSARENAQETQYF; cdr3_nt: TGCAGTGCTAGAGAAAACGCCCAAGAGACCCAGTACTTC
v_call: TRBV20-1; d_call: TRBD1; clone_size: -; j_call: TRBJ1-2; cdr3_aa: CSYDREDYGYTF; cdr3_nt: TGCAGCTACGACAGGGAGGACTATGGCTACACCTTC
v_call: TRBV20-1; d_call: TRBD2; clone_size: -; j_call: TRBJ2-3; cdr3_aa: CSASLAGTSTDTQYF; cdr3_nt: TGCAGTGCTAGCCTAGCGGGCACGAGCACAGATACGCAGTATTTT
v_call: TRBV12-3/TRBV12-4; d_call: -; clone_size: -; j_call: TRBJ2-7; cdr3_aa: CASSLGREDEQYF; cdr3_nt: TGTGCCAGCAGTTTAGGCAGGGAGGACGAGCAGTACTTC
v_call: TRBV11-2; d_call: TRBD1; clone_size: few; j_call: TRBJ2-7; cdr3_aa: CASGIGQGNYYEQYF; cdr3_nt: TGTGCCAGCGGAATTGGACAGGGTAATTACTACGAGCAGTACTTC
v_call: TRBV25-1; d_call: TRBD2; clone_size: few; j_call: TRBJ2-7; cdr3_aa: CASSARLGAGGPHYEQYF; cdr3_nt: TGTGCCAGCAGTGCCCGACTTGGAGCGGGAGGGCCTCACTACGAGCAGTACTTC
v_call: TRBV5-4; d_call: TRBD2; clone_size: many; j_call: TRBJ2-7; cdr3_aa: CASSSPPSGSYEQYF; cdr3_nt: TGTGCCAGCAGCTCCCCCCCCAGCGGGAGCTACGAGCAGTACTTC
v_call: TRBV6-5; d_call: -; clone_size: -; j_call: TRBJ1-5; cdr3_aa: CASSQTSGPHQPQHF; cdr3_nt: TGTGCCAGCAGCCAAACCTCGGGCCCTCACCAGCCCCAGCATTTT
v_call: TRBV7-9; d_call: -; clone_size: many; j_call: TRBJ2-1; cdr3_aa: CASSYPNITF; cdr3_nt: TGTGCCAGCAGCTACCCGAACATCACCTTC
v_call: TRBV7-2; d_call: -; clone_size: many; j_call: TRBJ2-7; cdr3_aa: CASSPRGGRGYEQYF; cdr3_nt: TGTGCCAGCAGCCCTCGCGGTGGGAGGGGGTACGAGCAGTACTTC
v_call: TRBV5-6; d_call: -; clone_size: few; j_call: TRBJ2-7; cdr3_aa: CASRAPSERQYF; cdr3_nt: TGTGCCAGCAGAGCTCCGTCAGAGCGGCAGTACTTC
v_call: TRBV20-1; d_call: TRBD2; clone_size: few; j_call: TRBJ2-3; cdr3_aa: CSASTSGRTSTDTQYF; cdr3_nt: TGCAGTGCTAGCACTAGCGGGAGGACTAGCACAGATACGCAGTATTTT
v_call: TRBV20-1; d_call: -; clone_size: -; j_call: TRBJ2-3; cdr3_aa: CSGKRKVWNADTQYF; cdr3_nt: TGCAGTGGAAAGCGAAAGGTCTGGAACGCAGATACGCAGTATTTT
v_call: TRBV27; d_call: -; clone_size: many; j_call: TRBJ2-6; cdr3_aa: CASSPSGPEVLSGANVLTF; cdr3_nt: TGTGCCAGCAGTCCTTCCGGGCCAGAGGTTCTTTCTGGGGCCAACGTCCTGACTTTC
v_call: TRBV29-1; d_call: -; clone_size: once; j_call: TRBJ2-7; cdr3_aa: CSVDGPTPDEQYF; cdr3_nt: TGCAGCGTTGACGGGCCAACTCCAGACGAGCAGTACTTC
v_call: TRBV19; d_call: -; clone_size: few; j_call: TRBJ1-2; cdr3_aa: CASSISPSYGYTF; cdr3_nt: TGTGCCAGTAGTATCAGCCCCTCATATGGCTACACCTTC
v_call: TRBV12-3/TRBV12-4; d_call: TRBD2; clone_size: many; j_call: TRBJ2-1; cdr3_aa: CASSRGSGRGGYNEQFF; cdr3_nt: TGTGCCAGCAGTCGAGGTAGCGGGAGGGGGGGGTACAATGAGCAGTTCTTC
v_call: TRBV20-1; d_call: -; clone_size: -; j_call: TRBJ2-3; cdr3_aa: CSASPAHPDTQYF; cdr3_nt: TGCAGTGCTAGTCCTGCCCATCCAGATACGCAGTATTTT
v_call: TRBV6-5; d_call: -; clone_size: -; j_call: TRBJ2-5; cdr3_aa: CASSYGAGRQETQYF; cdr3_nt: TGTGCCAGCAGTTACGGTGCAGGCCGCCAAGAGACCCAGTACTTC
v_call: TRBV11-2; d_call: -; clone_size: -; j_call: TRBJ2-3; cdr3_aa: CASSPLVTDTQYF; cdr3_nt: TGTGCCAGCAGTCCGCTAGTGACAGATACGCAGTATTTT
v_call: TRBV27; d_call: -; clone_size: few; j_call: TRBJ2-2; cdr3_aa: CASSERRKTGELFF; cdr3_nt: TGTGCCAGCAGCGAGAGGCGGAAAACCGGGGAGCTGTTTTTT
v_call: TRBV7-2; d_call: -; clone_size: -; j_call: TRBJ2-6; cdr3_aa: CASSLAGTSGANVLTF; cdr3_nt: TGTGCCAGCAGCTTAGCGGGGACCTCTGGGGCCAACGTCCTGACTTTC
v_call: TRBV2; d_call: -; clone_size: many; j_call: TRBJ1-2; cdr3_aa: CASSVTAAVYGYTF; cdr3_nt: TGTGCCAGCAGTGTGACAGCAGCAGTCTATGGCTACACCTTC
v_call: TRBV5-6; d_call: -; clone_size: many; j_call: TRBJ2-5; cdr3_aa: CASSGRTKKTQYF; cdr3_nt: TGTGCCAGCAGCGGCCGGACCAAGAAGACCCAGTACTTC
v_call: TRBV5-1; d_call: TRBD1; clone_size: many; j_call: TRBJ2-2; cdr3_aa: CASSFKGTEGGELFF; cdr3_nt: TGCGCCAGCAGCTTCAAGGGGACAGAAGGCGGGGAGCTGTTTTTT
v_call: TRBV3-1; d_call: -; clone_size: -; j_call: TRBJ2-6; cdr3_aa: CASRNQGTGANVLTF; cdr3_nt: TGTGCCAGCAGGAACCAGGGCACCGGGGCCAACGTCCTGACTTTC